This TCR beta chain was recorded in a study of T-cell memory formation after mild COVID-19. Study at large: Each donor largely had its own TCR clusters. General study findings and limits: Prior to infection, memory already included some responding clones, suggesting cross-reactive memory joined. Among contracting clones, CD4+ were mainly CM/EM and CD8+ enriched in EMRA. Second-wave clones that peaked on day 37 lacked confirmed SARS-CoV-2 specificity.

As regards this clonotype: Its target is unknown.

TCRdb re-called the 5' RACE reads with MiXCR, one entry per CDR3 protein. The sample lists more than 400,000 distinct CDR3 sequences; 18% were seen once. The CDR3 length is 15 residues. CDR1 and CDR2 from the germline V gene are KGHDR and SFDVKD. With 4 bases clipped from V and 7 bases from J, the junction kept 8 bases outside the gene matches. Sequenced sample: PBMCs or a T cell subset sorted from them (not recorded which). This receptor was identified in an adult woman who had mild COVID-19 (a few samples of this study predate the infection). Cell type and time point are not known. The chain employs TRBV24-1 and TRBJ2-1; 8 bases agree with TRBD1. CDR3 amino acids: CATSDSGTGDNEQFF. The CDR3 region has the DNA TGTGCCACCAGTGACTCCGGGACAGGAGATAATGAGCAGTTCTTC.